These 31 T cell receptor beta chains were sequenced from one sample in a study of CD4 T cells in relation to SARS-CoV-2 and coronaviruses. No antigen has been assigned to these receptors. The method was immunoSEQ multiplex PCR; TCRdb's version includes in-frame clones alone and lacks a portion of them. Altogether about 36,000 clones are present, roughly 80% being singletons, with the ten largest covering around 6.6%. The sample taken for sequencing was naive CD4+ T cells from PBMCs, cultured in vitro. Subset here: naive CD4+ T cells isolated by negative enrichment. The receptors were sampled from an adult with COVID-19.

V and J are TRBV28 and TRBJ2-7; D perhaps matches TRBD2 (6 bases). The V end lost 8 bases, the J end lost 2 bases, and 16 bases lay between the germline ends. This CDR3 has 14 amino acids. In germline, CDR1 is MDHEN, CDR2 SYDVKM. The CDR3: CASRTSSPAYEQYF. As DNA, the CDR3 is TGTGCCAGCCGAACTAGCTCCCCGGCCTACGAGCAGTACTTC.

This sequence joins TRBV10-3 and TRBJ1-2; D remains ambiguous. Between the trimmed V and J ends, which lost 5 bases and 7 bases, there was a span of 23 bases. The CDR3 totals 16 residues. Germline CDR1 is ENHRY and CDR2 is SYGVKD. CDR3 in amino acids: CAISPSLSGSSGGYTF. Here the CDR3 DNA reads TGTGCCATCAGTCCGAGTTTGTCGGGATCCAGTGGTGGCTACACCTTC.

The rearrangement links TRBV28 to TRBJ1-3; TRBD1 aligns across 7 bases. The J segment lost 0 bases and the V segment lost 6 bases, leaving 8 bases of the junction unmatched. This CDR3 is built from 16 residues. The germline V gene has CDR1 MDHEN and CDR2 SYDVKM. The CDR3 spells CASRNQGGSSGNTIYF. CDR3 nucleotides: TGTGCCAGCAGAAACCAGGGGGGAAGCTCTGGAAACACCATATATTTT.

The CDR3 here is CASSRGFGNNEQFF. The CDR3 coding sequence is TGTGCCAGCAGCCGGGGGTTTGGGAACAATGAGCAGTTCTTC. V is TRBV11-2 and J is TRBJ2-1; D perhaps matches TRBD2 (6 bases). Trimming cost V 5 bases and J 5 bases, with 13 bases left between them. This CDR3 region has 14 residues. Looked up from germline, CDR1 is SGHAT and CDR2 is FQNNGV.

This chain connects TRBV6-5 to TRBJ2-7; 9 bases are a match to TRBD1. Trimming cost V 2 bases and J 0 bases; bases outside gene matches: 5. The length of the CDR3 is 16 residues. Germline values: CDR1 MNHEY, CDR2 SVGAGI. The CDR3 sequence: CASSYPTTGGSYEQYF. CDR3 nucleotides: TGTGCCAGCAGTTACCCTACGACAGGGGGCTCCTACGAGCAGTACTTC.

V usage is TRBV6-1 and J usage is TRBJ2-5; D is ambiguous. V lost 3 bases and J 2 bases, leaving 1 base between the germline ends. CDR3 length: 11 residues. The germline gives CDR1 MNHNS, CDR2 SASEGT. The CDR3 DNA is TGTGCCAGCAGTGATCAAGAGACCCAGTACTTC. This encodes CASSDQETQYF.

This CDR3 is CASSQGVAQPQHF. The DNA for the CDR3 is TGTGCCAGCTCACAGGGGGTGGCTCAGCCCCAGCATTTT. The rearrangement uses TRBV18 and TRBJ1-5, with a tentative D call TRBD1 (6 bases). The V gene lost 4 bases and the J gene lost 6 bases, with 10 bases spanning the gap. There are 13 residues in the CDR3. Per the germline V gene, CDR1 is KGHSH and CDR2 is LQKENI.

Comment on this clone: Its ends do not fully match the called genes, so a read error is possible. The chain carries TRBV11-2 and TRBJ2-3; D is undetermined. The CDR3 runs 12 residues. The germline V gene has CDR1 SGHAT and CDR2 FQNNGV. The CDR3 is CLGPLKTDTQYF. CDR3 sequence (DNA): TGCCTAGGCCCGCTGAAAACAGATACGCAGTATTTT.

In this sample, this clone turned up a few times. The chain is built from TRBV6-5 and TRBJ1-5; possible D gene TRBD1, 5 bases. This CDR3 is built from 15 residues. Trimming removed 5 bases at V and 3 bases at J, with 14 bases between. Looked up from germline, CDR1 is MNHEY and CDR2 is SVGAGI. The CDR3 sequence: CASSKPGTANQPQHF. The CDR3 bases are TGTGCCAGCAGTAAGCCCGGGACGGCCAATCAGCCCCAGCATTTT.

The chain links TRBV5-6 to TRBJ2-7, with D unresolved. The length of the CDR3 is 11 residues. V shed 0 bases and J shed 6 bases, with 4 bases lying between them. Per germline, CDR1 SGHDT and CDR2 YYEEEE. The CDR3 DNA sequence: TGTGCCAGCAGCTTGGCATCCGAGCAGTACTTC. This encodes CASSLASEQYF.

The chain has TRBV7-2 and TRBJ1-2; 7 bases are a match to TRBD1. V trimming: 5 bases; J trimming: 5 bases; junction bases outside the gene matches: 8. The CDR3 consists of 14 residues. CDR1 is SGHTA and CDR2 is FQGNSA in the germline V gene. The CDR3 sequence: CASSRPGQKYGYTF. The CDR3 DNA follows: TGTGCCAGCAGCCGCCCGGGACAGAAGTATGGCTACACCTTC.

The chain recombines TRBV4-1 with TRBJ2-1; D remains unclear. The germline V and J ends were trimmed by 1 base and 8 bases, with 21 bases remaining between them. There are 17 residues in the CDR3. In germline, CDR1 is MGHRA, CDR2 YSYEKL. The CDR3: CASSQGLARVKKDEQFF. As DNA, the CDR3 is TGCGCCAGCAGCCAAGGTTTAGCTCGGGTGAAGAAGGATGAGCAGTTCTTC.

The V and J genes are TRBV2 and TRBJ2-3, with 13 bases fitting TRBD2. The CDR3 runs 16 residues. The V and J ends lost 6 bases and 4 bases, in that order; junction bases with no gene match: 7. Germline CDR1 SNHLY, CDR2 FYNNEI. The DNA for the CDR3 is TGTGCCAGCAGCTCTACTAGCGGGAGGGCCCCAGATACGCAGTATTTT. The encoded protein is CASSSTSGRAPDTQYF.

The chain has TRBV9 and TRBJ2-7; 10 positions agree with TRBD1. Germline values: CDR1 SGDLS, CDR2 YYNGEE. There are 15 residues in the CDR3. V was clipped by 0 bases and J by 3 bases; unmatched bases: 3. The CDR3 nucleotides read TGTGCCAGCAGCGTAGGGACAGGGGGGGACTACGAGCAGTACTTC. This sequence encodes CASSVGTGGDYEQYF.

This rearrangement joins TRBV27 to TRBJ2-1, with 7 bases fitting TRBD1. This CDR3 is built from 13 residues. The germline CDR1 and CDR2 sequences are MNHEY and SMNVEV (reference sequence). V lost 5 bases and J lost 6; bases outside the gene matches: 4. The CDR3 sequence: CASSVQGSNEQFF. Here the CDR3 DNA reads TGTGCCAGCAGTGTACAGGGGAGCAATGAGCAGTTCTTC.

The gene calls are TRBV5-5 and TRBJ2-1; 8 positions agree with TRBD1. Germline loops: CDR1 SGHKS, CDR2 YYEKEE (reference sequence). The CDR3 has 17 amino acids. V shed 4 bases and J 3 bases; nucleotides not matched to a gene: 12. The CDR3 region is CASSTTPGTGDYNEQFF. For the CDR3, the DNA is TGTGCCAGCAGCACCACCCCCGGGACAGGTGACTACAATGAGCAGTTCTTC.

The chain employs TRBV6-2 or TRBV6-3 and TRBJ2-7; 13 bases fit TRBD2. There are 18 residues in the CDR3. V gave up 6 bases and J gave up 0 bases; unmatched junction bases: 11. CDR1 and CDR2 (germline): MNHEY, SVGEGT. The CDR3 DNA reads TGTGCCAGCAGGTACCCAACCCGGACTAGCGGGAGCTCCTACGAGCAGTACTTC. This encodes CASRYPTRTSGSSYEQYF.

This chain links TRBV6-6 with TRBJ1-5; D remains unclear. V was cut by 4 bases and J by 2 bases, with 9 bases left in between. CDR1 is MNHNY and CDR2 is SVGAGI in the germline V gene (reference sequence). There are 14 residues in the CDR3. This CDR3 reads CASSFARGNQPQHF. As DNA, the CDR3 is TGTGCCAGCAGTTTTGCCCGGGGCAATCAGCCCCAGCATTTT.

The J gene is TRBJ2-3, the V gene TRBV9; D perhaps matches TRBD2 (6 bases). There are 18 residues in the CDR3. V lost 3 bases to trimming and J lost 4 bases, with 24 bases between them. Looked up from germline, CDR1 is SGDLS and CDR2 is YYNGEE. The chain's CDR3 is CASSARTGGSYRADTQYF. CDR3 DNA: TGTGCCAGCAGCGCGAGAACCGGGGGTTCTTATCGAGCAGATACGCAGTATTTT.

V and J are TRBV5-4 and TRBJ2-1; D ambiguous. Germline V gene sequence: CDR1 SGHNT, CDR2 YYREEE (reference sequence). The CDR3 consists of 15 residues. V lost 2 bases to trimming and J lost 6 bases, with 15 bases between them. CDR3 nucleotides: TGTGCCAGCAGCTTAGGAGTCCTCCTCGGCAATGAGCAGTTCTTC. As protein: CASSLGVLLGNEQFF.

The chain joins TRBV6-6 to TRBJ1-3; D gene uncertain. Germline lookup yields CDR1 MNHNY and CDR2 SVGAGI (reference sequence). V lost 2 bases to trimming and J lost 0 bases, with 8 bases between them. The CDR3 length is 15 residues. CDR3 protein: CASSYPGYSGNTIYF. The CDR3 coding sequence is TGTGCCAGCAGTTACCCGGGATACTCTGGAAACACCATATATTTT.

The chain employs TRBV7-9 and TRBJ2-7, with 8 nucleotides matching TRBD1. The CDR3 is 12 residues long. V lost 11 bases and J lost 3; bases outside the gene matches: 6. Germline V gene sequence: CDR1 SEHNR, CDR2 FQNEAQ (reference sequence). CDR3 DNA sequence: TGTGCCGCAAGCGACAGGGGCTACGAGCAGTACTTC. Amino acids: CAASDRGYEQYF.

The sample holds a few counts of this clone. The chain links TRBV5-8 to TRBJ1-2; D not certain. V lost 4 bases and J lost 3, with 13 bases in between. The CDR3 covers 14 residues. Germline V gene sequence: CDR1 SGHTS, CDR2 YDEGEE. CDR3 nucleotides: TGTGCCAGCAGCGTAAACTCGGTAGACTATGGCTACACCTTC. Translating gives CASSVNSVDYGYTF.

CDR3 DNA sequence: TGTGCCAGCGTTGTGGGTCTAGCGGAACCCTACGAGCAGTACTTC. Its protein is CASVVGLAEPYEQYF. V and J are TRBV2 and TRBJ2-7; 7 bases agree with TRBD2. This CDR3 has 15 residues. The junction had 12 bases not matched to a gene; V was cut back by 8 bases and J by 2 bases. Per the germline V gene, CDR1 is SNHLY and CDR2 is FYNNEI.

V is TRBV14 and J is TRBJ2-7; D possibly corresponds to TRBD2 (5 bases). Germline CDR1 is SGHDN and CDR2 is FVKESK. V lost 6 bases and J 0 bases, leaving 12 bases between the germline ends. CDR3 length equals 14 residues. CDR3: CASSRSGYSYEQYF. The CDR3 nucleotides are TGTGCCAGCAGTCGGAGCGGTTACTCCTACGAGCAGTACTTC.

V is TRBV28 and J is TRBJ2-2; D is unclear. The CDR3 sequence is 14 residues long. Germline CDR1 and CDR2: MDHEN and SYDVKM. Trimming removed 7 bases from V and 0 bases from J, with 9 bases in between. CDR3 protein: CASKDPSNTGELFF. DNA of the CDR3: TGTGCCAGCAAGGACCCTTCGAACACCGGGGAGCTGTTTTTT.

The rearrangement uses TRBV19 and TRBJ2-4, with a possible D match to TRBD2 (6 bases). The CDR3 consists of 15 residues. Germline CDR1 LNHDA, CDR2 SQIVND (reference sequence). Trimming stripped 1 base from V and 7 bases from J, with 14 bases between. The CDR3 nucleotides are TGTGCCAGTAGTATAGGTTATGGAGCGGGCAACATTCAGTACTTC. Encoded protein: CASSIGYGAGNIQYF.

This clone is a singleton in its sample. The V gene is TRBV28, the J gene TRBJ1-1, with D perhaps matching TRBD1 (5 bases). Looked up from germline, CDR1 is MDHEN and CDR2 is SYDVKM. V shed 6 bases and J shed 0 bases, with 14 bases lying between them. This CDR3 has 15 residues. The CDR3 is CASSLPGRMNTEAFF. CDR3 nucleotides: TGTGCCAGCAGCCTACCGGGACGTATGAACACTGAAGCTTTCTTT.

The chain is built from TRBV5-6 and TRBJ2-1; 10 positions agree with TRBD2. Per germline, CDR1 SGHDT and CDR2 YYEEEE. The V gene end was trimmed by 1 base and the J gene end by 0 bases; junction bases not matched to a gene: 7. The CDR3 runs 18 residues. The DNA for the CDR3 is TGTGCCAGCAGCTTGTCTAGCGGGGGATGGAGCTCCTACAATGAGCAGTTCTTC. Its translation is CASSLSSGGWSSYNEQFF.

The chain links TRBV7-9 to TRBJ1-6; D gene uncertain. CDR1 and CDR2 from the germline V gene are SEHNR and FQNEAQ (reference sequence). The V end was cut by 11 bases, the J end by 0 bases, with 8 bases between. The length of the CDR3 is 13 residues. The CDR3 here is CALSASYNSPLHF. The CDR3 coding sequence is TGTGCCCTCTCCGCCTCCTATAATTCACCCCTCCACTTT.

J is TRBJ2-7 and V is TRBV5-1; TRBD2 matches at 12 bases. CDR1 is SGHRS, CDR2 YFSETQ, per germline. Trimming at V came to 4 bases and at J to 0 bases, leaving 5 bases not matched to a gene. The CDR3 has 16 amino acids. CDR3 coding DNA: TGCGCCAGCAGCGCGAGGACTAGCGGGACCTCCTACGAGCAGTACTTC. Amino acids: CASSARTSGTSYEQYF.